Shown below are 17 T cell receptor beta chains from a single sample sequenced in a study of CD8 T cells in ankylosing spondylitis. Findings and limits, study-wide: A motif in TCR beta, a set of roughly eight highly homologous variants, appeared characteristic of ankylosing spondylitis blood.

These TCRs' antigens remain unknown. TCRdb reanalysed the 5' RACE reads using MiXCR and keeps one entry per CDR3 protein. Of under 550,000 distinct CDR3 sequences detected, 25% to 30% appear once; the ten largest clones hold roughly 0.8%. The sequenced sample was blood, either unsorted or a sorted T cell fraction (not recorded which). The receptors originated from a male donor with ankylosing spondylitis.

The chain joins TRBV5-1 to TRBJ2-5, with 8 bases fitting TRBD2. V shed 2 bases, J shed 5 bases, and the junction held 8 bases outside the gene matches. The germline V gene encodes CDR1 SGHRS and CDR2 YFSETQ. The CDR3 is made up of 15 amino acids. The CDR3 DNA reads as TGCGCCAGCAGCTTTGGGCGTCGGGGGGGTGAGACCCAGTACTTC. Translating gives CASSFGRRGGETQYF.

This clonotype appeared a few times. The J gene is TRBJ2-7, the V gene TRBV20-1; D call uncertain. The V and J ends lost 3 bases and 7 bases respectively, with 13 bases between them. The length of the CDR3 is 12 residues. CDR1 is DFQATT and CDR2 is SNEGSKA in the germline V gene (reference sequence). The CDR3, as DNA: TGCAGTGCTAGTCCTCGGCCGGATGAGCAGTACTTC. The encoded protein is CSASPRPDEQYF.

The chain couples TRBV19 to TRBJ1-5; D unclear. V lost 4 bases and J 3 bases, leaving 7 bases between the germline ends. This CDR3 contains 13 residues. CDR1 is LNHDA and CDR2 is SQIVND in the germline V gene (reference sequence). Here the CDR3 reads CASSSTANQPQHF. The CDR3 DNA sequence: TGTGCCAGTAGTAGCACGGCCAATCAGCCCCAGCATTTT.

The genes are TRBV5-1 and TRBJ2-3; D is ambiguous. The V end lost 3 bases, the J end lost 2 bases, and 19 bases lay between the germline ends. Germline lookup yields CDR1 SGHRS and CDR2 YFSETQ. The CDR3 consists of 17 residues. The DNA of the CDR3 is TGCGCCAGCAGCTGGCCGATTGAAGCAGGCTCCACAGATACGCAGTATTTT. Its translation: CASSWPIEAGSTDTQYF.

The chain joins TRBV7-8 to TRBJ1-1; a weak D match, TRBD1 (5 bases). This CDR3 has 15 amino acids. V was pared by 6 bases and J by 0 bases, with 14 bases between. Germline assignment: CDR1 SGHVS and CDR2 FQNEAQ. CDR3 in amino acids: CASSLRDRLNTEAFF. CDR3 nucleotides: TGTGCCAGCAGTTTACGGGACCGTTTGAACACTGAAGCTTTCTTT.

This chain links TRBV7-9 with TRBJ1-1; D is perhaps TRBD1 (6 bases). The CDR3 is 12 amino acids. V gave up 7 bases and J gave up 5 bases, with 11 bases separating them. Germline CDR1 reads SEHNR; CDR2 reads FQNEAQ (reference sequence). The CDR3 protein is CASKQGGTEAFF. In DNA, the CDR3 is TGTGCCAGCAAGCAAGGGGGTACTGAAGCTTTCTTT.

This clonotype appeared a few times. The chain is built from TRBV20-1 and TRBJ2-2; 7 bases line up with TRBD1. Germline V gives CDR1 DFQATT, CDR2 SNEGSKA (reference sequence). There are 15 residues in the CDR3. Trimming cost V 0 bases and J 3 bases; bases outside gene matches: 4. The CDR3, as DNA: TGCAGTGCTAGAGAAAGCAGGGGGTACACCGGGGAGCTGTTTTTT. Its translation is CSARESRGYTGELFF.

The chain couples TRBV7-9 to TRBJ2-7; 10 bases match TRBD2. Trimming at V came to 5 bases and at J to 0 bases, leaving 4 bases not matched to a gene. Germline values: CDR1 SEHNR, CDR2 FQNEAQ (reference sequence). The CDR3 loop spans 15 amino acids. The CDR3, as DNA: TGTGCCAGCAGCAACCCTAGCGGGAGCTCCTACGAGCAGTACTTC. This gives the protein CASSNPSGSSYEQYF.

The table lists this clonotype with many counts. The rearrangement links TRBV5-1 to TRBJ1-5; D perhaps matches TRBD1 (5 bases). Trimming removed 2 bases from V and 7 bases from J, with 10 bases in between. The CDR3 is 13 residues long. Germline V gives CDR1 SGHRS, CDR2 YFSETQ. CDR3 coding DNA: TGCGCCAGCAGCTTCCAGGGCGACCAGCCCCAGCATTTT. Its protein is CASSFQGDQPQHF.

This clonotype was counted between two and nine times. The V and J genes are TRBV27 and TRBJ1-5; no clear D. V gave up 6 bases and J gave up 5 bases, with 17 bases separating them. CDR1 is MNHEY, CDR2 SMNVEV, per germline (reference sequence). The CDR3 consists of 15 residues. CDR3 sequence: CASSPDRPVDQPQHF. CDR3 DNA: TGTGCCAGCAGCCCGGACCGGCCGGTCGATCAGCCCCAGCATTTT.

This chain uses TRBV5-1 with TRBJ2-1; D is unresolved. The CDR3 runs 14 residues. Germline assignment: CDR1 SGHRS and CDR2 YFSETQ. Trimming took 0 bases from V and 5 from J, leaving 9 bases between them. The CDR3 DNA reads as TGCGCCAGCAGCTTGGAGGACGGCGACAATGAGCAGTTCTTC. As protein: CASSLEDGDNEQFF.

V usage is TRBV2 and J usage is TRBJ2-1; no clear D. With 0 bases removed from V and 7 bases from J, the gap between germline ends came to 16 bases. The CDR3 extends over 16 amino acids. The germline V gene has CDR1 SNHLY and CDR2 FYNNEI. CDR3 region: CASSEALPRHGNEQFF. The CDR3 region has the DNA TGTGCCAGCAGTGAAGCGCTTCCTAGGCATGGGAATGAGCAGTTCTTC.

The chain carries TRBV6-1 and TRBJ1-2, with D tentatively TRBD1 (5 bases). CDR1 is MNHNS, CDR2 SASEGT, per germline. The CDR3 extends over 15 amino acids. V was trimmed by 6 bases and J by 6 bases, leaving 20 bases between them. The CDR3 DNA reads as TGTGCCAGCAGCAAAGGCGACAGAGGTTCTCATGGCTACACCTTC. As protein: CASSKGDRGSHGYTF.

This clonotype has just a few counts. The J gene is TRBJ2-7, the V gene TRBV5-1, with a possible D match to TRBD2 (6 bases). This CDR3 has 14 amino acids. The V gene lost 4 bases and the J gene lost 5 bases, with 16 bases spanning the gap. Germline CDR1 and CDR2: SGHRS and YFSETQ. The CDR3 region is CASSAGPNIDEQYV. The CDR3 DNA follows: TGCGCCAGCAGCGCGGGACCTAACATCGACGAGCAGTACGTC.

The genes are TRBV5-1 and TRBJ2-5; D remains unclear. V was trimmed by 0 bases and J by 2 bases, leaving 5 bases between them. Per the germline V gene, CDR1 is SGHRS and CDR2 is YFSETQ. CDR3 length: 13 amino acids. The CDR3 here is CASSLEPQETQYF. As DNA, the CDR3 is TGCGCCAGCAGCTTGGAGCCTCAAGAGACCCAGTACTTC.

The chain has TRBV11-2 and TRBJ2-1, with 9 bases identical to TRBD2. The CDR3 runs to 17 residues. The J segment lost 2 bases and the V segment lost 7 bases, leaving 12 bases of the junction unmatched. Germline V gene sequence: CDR1 SGHAT, CDR2 FQNNGV. The CDR3 sequence is CASTPKASGMTYNEQFF. The CDR3 DNA reads TGTGCCAGCACCCCGAAGGCTAGCGGGATGACCTACAATGAGCAGTTCTTC.

Here the CDR3 reads CASTKGFGYTF. CDR3 coding DNA: TGTGCCAGTACAAAGGGATTTGGCTACACCTTC. This chain uses TRBV19 with TRBJ1-2; D is ambiguous. V was shortened by 7 bases and J by 7 bases, with 10 bases between the two germline ends. The CDR3 sequence is 11 residues long. Germline V gene sequence: CDR1 LNHDA, CDR2 SQIVND (reference sequence).